Presented here are 5 T cell receptor beta chains from one specimen sequenced in a study of T cell responses to AZD1222 COVID-19 vaccine. Method: immunoSEQ multiplex PCR; TCRdb's copy keeps in-frame clones and lacks some. The top ten hold 9% to 13% of the sample, which has roughly 65,000 clones, 80% seen once. The source was peripheral blood, collected on day 0 of AZD1222 vaccination. Every receptor here comes from an adult in good health.

The genes are TRBV30 and TRBJ2-1; 8 bases match TRBD2. Trimming removed 5 bases from V and 7 bases from J; junction bases left unmatched: 10. CDR3 length: 14 amino acids. The V gene's germline CDR1 is GTSNPN and CDR2 SVGIG (reference sequence). The CDR3 nucleotides read TGTGCCTGGGGACCCCGGGGGGGAAGGAATGAGCAGTTCTTC. Its translation is CAWGPRGGRNEQFF.

This chain connects TRBV4-3 to TRBJ1-2; D remains ambiguous. Per germline, CDR1 LGHNA and CDR2 YSLEER. With 3 bases removed from V and 2 bases from J, the gap between germline ends came to 4 bases. The CDR3 has 12 residues. The CDR3 sequence is CASSHRNYGYTF. Here the CDR3 DNA reads TGCGCCAGCAGCCACAGGAACTATGGCTACACCTTC.

This chain uses TRBV21-1 with TRBJ1-5. TRBV21-1 is noted as a pseudogene. CDR3 length: 19 residues. CDR3 loop: CASSKERYFWDAYNQPQHF. DNA for the CDR3: TGTGCCAGCAGCAAAGAAAGATATTTTTGGGACGCTTACAATCAGCCCCAGCATTTT.

This clone has only a few counts. The chain links TRBV6-5 to TRBJ1-2, with D hard to call. The V gene's germline CDR1 is MNHEY and CDR2 SVGAGI. Trimming cost V 5 bases and J 0 bases, with 10 bases left between them. The CDR3 runs to 14 residues. CDR3 loop: CASSRTGPNYGYTF. The CDR3 bases are TGTGCCAGCAGTAGAACCGGGCCTAACTATGGCTACACCTTC.

The V call is TRBV10-3, the J call TRBJ1-1, with 7 bases lining up with TRBD1. CDR3 length: 13 residues. V was pared by 6 bases and J by 11 bases, with 12 bases of the junction left unmatched. The germline V gene has CDR1 ENHRY and CDR2 SYGVKD. The CDR3 sequence is CAIREDRAGRAFF. The CDR3 coding sequence is TGTGCCATCAGAGAAGACAGGGCGGGTCGGGCTTTCTTT.